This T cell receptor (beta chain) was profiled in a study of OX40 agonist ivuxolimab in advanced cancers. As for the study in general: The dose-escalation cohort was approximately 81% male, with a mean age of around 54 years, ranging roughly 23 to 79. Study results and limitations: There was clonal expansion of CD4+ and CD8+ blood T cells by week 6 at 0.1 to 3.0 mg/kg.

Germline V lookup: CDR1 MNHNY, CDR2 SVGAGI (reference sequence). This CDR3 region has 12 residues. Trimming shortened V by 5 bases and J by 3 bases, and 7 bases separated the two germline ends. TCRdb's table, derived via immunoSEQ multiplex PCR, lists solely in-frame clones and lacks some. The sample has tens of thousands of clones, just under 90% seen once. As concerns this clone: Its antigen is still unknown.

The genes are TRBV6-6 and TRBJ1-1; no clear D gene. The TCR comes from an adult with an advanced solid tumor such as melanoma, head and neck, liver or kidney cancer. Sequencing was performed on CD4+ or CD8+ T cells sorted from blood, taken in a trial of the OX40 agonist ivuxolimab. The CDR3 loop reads CASSTEYTEAFF. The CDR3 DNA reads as TGTGCCAGCAGTACAGAATACACTGAAGCTTTCTTT.